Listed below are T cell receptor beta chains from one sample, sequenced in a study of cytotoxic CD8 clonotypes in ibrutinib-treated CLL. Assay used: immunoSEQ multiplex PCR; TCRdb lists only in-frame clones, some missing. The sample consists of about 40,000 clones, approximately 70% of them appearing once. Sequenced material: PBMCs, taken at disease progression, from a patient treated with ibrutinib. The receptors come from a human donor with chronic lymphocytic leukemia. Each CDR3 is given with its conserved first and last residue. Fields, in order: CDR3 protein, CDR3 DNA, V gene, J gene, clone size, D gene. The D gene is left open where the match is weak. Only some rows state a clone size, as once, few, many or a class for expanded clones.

CDR3 protein: CASSPPQGNYEQYF; CDR3 DNA: TGTGCCAGCTCACCACCCCAGGGGAATTACGAGCAGTACTTC; V gene: TRBV18; J gene: TRBJ2-7; clone size: few; D gene: -
CDR3 protein: CASSFLGTGLTGHTEAFF; CDR3 DNA: TGTGCCAGCAGTTTTTTGGGGACAGGGCTTACTGGGCACACTGAAGCTTTCTTT; V gene: TRBV27; J gene: TRBJ1-1; clone size: few; D gene: TRBD1
CDR3 protein: CASSGTGEQPQHF; CDR3 DNA: TGTGCCAGCAGTGGAACTGGAGAGCAGCCCCAGCATTTT; V gene: TRBV2; J gene: TRBJ1-5; clone size: -; D gene: -
CDR3 protein: CASSSTTGVAGELFF; CDR3 DNA: TGCGCCAGCAGCTCTACCACAGGGGTGGCCGGGGAGCTGTTTTTT; V gene: TRBV5-1; J gene: TRBJ2-2; clone size: -; D gene: TRBD1
CDR3 protein: CASRSGSYGYTF; CDR3 DNA: TGTGCCAGTAGGTCAGGGTCCTATGGCTACACCTTC; V gene: TRBV19; J gene: TRBJ1-2; clone size: -; D gene: -
CDR3 protein: CASSKAFGTGGHEQYF; CDR3 DNA: TGTGCCAGCAGCAAAGCCTTCGGGACAGGGGGCCACGAGCAGTACTTC; V gene: TRBV7-6; J gene: TRBJ2-7; clone size: -; D gene: TRBD1
CDR3 protein: CASSLVQGRGYGYTF; CDR3 DNA: TGTGCCAGCAGCTTAGTTCAGGGGCGAGGCTATGGCTACACCTTC; V gene: TRBV11-2; J gene: TRBJ1-2; clone size: -; D gene: -
CDR3 protein: CASSPDRQYEQYF; CDR3 DNA: TGTGCCAGCTCACCGGACAGGCAGTACGAGCAGTACTTC; V gene: TRBV18; J gene: TRBJ2-7; clone size: once; D gene: TRBD1
CDR3 protein: CASSGGTGGRSWYGYTF; CDR3 DNA: TGTGCCAGCAGCGGTGGGACAGGGGGAAGAAGTTGGTATGGCTACACCTTC; V gene: TRBV7-3; J gene: TRBJ1-2; clone size: once; D gene: TRBD1
CDR3 protein: CASSFSGDRPDTQYF; CDR3 DNA: TGTGCCAGCAGCTTTAGCGGGGACCGGCCAGATACGCAGTATTTT; V gene: TRBV5-4; J gene: TRBJ2-3; clone size: -; D gene: TRBD2